The present entry profiles one T cell receptor (beta chain) with its context. These data are taken from a study of identical twins. This CDR3 contains 15 residues. J was trimmed by 0 bases and V by 5 bases; bases with no gene match: 5. Germline V gives CDR1 SGHAT, CDR2 FQNNGV. A universal primer site was added by template switching, and unique molecular identifiers were carried by the cDNA. TCRdb re-called the 5' RACE reads with MiXCR, one entry per CDR3 protein. The repertoire holds hundreds of thousands of distinct CDR3 sequences, roughly 26% seen once, with roughly 3% in the top ten. The sample was also linked to a second study, of T cells expressing NK-cell markers. That study adds: Expanded clones of NKG2C+ T cells had an unclear HCMV specificity.

This chain connects TRBV11-2 to TRBJ2-7; 9 bases fit TRBD1. The receptor's source is a woman under 30 in good health. Sequenced input: CD4+ T cells sorted from blood. The CDR3 spells CASSLGQGFSYEQYF. In DNA, the CDR3 is TGTGCCAGCAGCCTGGGACAGGGATTCTCCTACGAGCAGTACTTC. Combining the CDR3 with reference TRBV11-2 and TRBJ2-7 gives the whole variable domain EAGVAQSPRYKIIEKRQSVAFWCNPISGHATLYWYQQILGQGPKLLIQFQNNGVVDDSQLPKDRFSAERLKGVDSTLKIQPAKLEDSAVYLCASSLGQGFSYEQYFGPGTRLTVT.